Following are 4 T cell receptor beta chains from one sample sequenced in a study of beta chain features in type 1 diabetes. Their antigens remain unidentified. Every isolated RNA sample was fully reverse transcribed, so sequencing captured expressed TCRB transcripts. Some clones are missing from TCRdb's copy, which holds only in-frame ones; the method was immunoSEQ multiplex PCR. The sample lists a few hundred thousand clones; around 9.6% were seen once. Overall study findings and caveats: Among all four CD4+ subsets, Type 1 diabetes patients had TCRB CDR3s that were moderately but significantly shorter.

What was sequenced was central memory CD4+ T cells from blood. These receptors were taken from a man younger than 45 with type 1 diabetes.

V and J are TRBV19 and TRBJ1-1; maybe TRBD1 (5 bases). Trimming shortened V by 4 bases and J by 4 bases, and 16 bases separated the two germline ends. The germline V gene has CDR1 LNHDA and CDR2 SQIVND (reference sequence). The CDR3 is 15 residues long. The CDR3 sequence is CASSTWEAGGTEAFF. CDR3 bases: TGTGCCAGTAGTACCTGGGAAGCCGGGGGCACTGAAGCTTTCTTT.

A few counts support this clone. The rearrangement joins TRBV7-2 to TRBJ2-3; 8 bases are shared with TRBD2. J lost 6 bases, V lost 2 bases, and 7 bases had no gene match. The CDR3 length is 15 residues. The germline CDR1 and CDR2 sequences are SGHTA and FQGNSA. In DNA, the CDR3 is TGTGCCAGCAGCTTATTAGGACTAGCTTCCGATACGCAGTATTTT. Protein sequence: CASSLLGLASDTQYF.

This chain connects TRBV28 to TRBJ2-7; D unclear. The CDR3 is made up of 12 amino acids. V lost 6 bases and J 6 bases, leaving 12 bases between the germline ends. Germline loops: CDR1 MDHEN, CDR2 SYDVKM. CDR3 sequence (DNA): TGTGCCAGCAGCGGGTCCAGTAGCGAGCAGTACTTC. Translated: CASSGSSSEQYF.

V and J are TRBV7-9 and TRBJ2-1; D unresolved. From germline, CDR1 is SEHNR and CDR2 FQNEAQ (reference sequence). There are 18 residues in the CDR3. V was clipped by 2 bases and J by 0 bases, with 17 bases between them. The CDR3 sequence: CASSLNLRPRSSYNEQFF. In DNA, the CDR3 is TGTGCCAGCAGCTTAAACCTTCGCCCCCGGAGCTCCTACAATGAGCAGTTCTTC.